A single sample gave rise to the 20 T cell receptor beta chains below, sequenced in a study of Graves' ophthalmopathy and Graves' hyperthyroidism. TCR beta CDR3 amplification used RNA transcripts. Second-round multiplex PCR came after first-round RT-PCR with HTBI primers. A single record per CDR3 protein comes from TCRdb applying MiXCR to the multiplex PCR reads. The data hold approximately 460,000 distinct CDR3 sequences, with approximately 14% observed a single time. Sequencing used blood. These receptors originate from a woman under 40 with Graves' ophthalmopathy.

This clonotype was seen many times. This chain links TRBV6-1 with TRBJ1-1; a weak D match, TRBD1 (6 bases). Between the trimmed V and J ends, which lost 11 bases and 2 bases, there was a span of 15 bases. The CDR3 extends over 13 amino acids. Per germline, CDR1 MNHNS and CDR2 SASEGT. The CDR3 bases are TGTGCCGGCTCCAGGGGACGTAACACTGAAGCTTTCTTT. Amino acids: CAGSRGRNTEAFF.

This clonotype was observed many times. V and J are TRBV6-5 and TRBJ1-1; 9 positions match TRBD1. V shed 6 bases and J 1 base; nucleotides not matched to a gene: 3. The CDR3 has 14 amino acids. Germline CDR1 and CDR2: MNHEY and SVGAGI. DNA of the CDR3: TGTGCCAGCAGGCTACAGGGGGCGAACACTGAAGCTTTCTTT. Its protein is CASRLQGANTEAFF.

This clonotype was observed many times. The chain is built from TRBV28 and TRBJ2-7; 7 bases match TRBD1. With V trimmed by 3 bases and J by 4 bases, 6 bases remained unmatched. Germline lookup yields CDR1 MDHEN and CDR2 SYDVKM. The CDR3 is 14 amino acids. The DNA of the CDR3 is TGTGCCAGCAGTTTCGCGACAGGGCGGTACGAGCAGTACTTC. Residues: CASSFATGRYEQYF.

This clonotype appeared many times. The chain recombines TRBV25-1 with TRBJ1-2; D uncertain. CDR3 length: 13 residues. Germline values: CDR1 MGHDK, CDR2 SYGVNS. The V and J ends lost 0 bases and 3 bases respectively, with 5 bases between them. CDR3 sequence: CASSEYSDYGYTF. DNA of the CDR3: TGTGCCAGCAGTGAATATAGCGACTATGGCTACACCTTC.

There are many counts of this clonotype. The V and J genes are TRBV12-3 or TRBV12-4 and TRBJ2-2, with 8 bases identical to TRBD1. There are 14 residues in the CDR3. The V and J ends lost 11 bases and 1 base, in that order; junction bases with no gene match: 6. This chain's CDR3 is CAADRGGNTGELFF. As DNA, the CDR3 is TGTGCCGCTGACAGGGGTGGGAACACCGGGGAGCTGTTTTTT.

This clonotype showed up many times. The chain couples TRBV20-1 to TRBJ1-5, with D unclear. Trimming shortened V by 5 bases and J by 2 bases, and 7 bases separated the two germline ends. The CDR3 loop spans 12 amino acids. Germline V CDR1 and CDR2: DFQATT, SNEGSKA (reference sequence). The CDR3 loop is CSALWRNQPQHF. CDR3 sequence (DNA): TGCAGTGCTCTTTGGCGCAATCAGCCCCAGCATTTT.

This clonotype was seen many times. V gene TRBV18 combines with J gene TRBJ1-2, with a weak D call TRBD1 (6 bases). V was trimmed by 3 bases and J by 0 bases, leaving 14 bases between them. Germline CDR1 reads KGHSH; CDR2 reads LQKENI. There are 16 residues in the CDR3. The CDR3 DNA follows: TGTGCCAGCTCACCTAGGACAGAAAAATCTAACTATGGCTACACCTTC. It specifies CASSPRTEKSNYGYTF.

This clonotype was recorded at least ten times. CDR3 in amino acids: CASMNSLGMNTEAFF. The CDR3 region has the DNA TGTGCCAGTATGAACTCCTTAGGGATGAACACTGAAGCTTTCTTT. This rearrangement joins TRBV19 to TRBJ1-1; D not resolved. CDR1 and CDR2 from the germline V gene are LNHDA and SQIVND (reference sequence). V was clipped by 7 bases and J by 0 bases, with 15 bases between them. The CDR3 runs 15 residues.

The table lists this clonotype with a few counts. The CDR3 loop reads CASGLGLAGEETQYF. CDR3 coding DNA: TGTGCTAGTGGTTTAGGACTAGCGGGAGAAGAGACCCAGTACTTC. This rearrangement joins TRBV12-5 to TRBJ2-5; 13 bases align to TRBD2. Looked up from germline, CDR1 is LGHNT and CDR2 is FRNRAP. The J segment lost 3 bases and the V segment lost 3 bases, leaving 1 base of the junction unmatched. CDR3 length equals 15 residues.

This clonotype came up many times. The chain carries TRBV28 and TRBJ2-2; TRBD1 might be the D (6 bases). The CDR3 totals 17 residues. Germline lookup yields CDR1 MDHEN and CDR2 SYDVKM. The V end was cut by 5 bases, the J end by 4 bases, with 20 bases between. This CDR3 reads CASSHPEAQGRTGELFF. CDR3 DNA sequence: TGTGCCAGCAGTCACCCCGAGGCGCAGGGGCGCACCGGGGAGCTGTTTTTT.

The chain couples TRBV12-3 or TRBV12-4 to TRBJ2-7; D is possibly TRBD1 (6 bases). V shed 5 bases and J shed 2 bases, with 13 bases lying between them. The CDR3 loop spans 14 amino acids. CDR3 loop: CASSEGTPAYEQYF. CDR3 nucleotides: TGTGCCAGCAGTGAAGGGACACCAGCCTACGAGCAGTACTTC.

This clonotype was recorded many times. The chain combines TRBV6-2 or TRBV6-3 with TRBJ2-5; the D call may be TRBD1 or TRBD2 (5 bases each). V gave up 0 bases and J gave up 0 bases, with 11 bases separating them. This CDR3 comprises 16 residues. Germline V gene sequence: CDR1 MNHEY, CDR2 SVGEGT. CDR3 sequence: CASSYSTGTNQETQYF. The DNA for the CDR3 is TGTGCCAGCAGTTACTCGACGGGGACCAACCAAGAGACCCAGTACTTC.

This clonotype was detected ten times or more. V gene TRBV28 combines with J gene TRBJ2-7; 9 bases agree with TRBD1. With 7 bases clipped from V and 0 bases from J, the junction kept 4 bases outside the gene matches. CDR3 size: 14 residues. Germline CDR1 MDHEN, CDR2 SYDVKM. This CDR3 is CASTRQGGSYEQYF. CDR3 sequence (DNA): TGTGCCAGCACGAGACAGGGGGGCTCCTACGAGCAGTACTTC.

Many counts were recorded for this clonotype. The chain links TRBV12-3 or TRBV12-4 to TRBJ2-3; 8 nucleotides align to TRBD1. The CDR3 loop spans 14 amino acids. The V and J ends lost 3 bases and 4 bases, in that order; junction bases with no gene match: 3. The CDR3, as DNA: TGTGCCAGCAGTTTGGGGACAGGCGCAGATACGCAGTATTTT. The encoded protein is CASSLGTGADTQYF.

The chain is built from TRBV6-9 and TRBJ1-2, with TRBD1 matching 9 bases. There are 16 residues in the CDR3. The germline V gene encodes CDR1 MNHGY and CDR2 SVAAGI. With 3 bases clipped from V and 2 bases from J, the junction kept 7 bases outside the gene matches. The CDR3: CASSYRTGVKNYGYTF. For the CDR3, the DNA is TGTGCCAGCAGTTACCGGACAGGGGTGAAAAACTATGGCTACACCTTC.

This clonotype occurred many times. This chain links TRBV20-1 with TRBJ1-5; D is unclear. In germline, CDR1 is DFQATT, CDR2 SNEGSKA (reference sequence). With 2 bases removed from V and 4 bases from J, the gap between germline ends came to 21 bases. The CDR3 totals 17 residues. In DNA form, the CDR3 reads TGCAGTGCTAGACCTCCCTTACTGACTCTACCTAATCAGCCCCAGCATTTT. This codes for CSARPPLLTLPNQPQHF.

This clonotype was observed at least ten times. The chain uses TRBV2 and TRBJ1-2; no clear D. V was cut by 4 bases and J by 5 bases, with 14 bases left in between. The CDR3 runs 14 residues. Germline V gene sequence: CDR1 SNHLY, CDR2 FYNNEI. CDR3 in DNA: TGTGCCAGCAGTGGGGGATCGCGAATATATGGCTACACCTTC. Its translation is CASSGGSRIYGYTF.

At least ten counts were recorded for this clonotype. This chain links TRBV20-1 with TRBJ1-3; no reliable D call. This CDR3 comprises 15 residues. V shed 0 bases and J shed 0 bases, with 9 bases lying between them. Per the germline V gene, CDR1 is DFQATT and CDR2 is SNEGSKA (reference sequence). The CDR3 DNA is TGCAGTGCTAGAGATTGGGGAGTCTCTGGAAACACCATATATTTT. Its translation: CSARDWGVSGNTIYF.

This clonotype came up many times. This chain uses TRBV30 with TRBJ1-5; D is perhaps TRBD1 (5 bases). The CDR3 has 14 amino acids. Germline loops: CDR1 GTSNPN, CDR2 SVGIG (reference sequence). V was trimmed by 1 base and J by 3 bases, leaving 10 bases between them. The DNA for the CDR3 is TGTGCCTGGAGTGGCGGGACGTTCAATCAGCCCCAGCATTTT. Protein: CAWSGGTFNQPQHF.

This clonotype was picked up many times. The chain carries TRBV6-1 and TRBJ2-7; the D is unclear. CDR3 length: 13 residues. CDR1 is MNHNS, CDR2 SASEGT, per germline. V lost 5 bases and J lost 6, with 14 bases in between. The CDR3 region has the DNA TGTGCCAGCAGTCCCTATCTCCCTCGCGAGCAGTACTTC. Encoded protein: CASSPYLPREQYF.